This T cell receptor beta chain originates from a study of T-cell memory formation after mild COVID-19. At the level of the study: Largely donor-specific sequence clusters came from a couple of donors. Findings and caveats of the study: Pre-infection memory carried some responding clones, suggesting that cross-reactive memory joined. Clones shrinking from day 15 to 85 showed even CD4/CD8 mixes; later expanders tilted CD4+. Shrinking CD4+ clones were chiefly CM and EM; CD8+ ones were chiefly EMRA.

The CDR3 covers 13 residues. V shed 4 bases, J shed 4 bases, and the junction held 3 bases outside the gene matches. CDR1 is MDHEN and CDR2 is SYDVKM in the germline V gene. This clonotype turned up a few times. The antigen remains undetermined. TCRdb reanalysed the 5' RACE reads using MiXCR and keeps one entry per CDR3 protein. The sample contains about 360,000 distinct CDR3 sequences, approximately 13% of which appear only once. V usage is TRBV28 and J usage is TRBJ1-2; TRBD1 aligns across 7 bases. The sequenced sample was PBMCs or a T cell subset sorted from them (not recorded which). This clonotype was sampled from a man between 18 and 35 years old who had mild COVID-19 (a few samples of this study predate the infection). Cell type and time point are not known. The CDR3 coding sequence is TGTGCCAGCAGTTCAAAGGGGGCCTATGGCTACACCTTC. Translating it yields CASSSKGAYGYTF.